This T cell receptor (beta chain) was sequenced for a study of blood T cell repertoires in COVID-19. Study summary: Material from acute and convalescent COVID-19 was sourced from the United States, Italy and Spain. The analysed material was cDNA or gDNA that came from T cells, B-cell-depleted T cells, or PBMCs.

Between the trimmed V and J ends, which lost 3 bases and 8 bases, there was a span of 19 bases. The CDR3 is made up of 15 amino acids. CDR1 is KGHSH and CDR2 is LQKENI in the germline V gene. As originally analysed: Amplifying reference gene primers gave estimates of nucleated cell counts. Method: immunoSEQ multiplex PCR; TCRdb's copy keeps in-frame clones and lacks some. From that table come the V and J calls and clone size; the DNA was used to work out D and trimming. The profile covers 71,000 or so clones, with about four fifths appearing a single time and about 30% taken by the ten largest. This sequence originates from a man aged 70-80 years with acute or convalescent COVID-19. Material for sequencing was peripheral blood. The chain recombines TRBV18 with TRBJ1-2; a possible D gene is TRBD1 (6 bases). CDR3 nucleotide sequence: TGTGCCAGCTCACCTCAATCGACAGGCGTGAGGGGCTACACCTTC. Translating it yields CASSPQSTGVRGYTF. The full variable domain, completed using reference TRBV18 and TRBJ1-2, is NAGVMQNPRHLVRRRGQEARLRCSPMKGHSHVYWYRQLPEEGLKFMVYLQKENIIDESGMPKERFSAEFPKEGPSILRIQQVVRGDSAAYFCASSPQSTGVRGYTFGSGTRLTVV.